The clone carrying this TCR beta chain turned up a few times. Relative to the germline gene, one junction end is altered; a read error may explain this. CDR1 and CDR2 (germline): MGHRA, YSYEKL. The CDR3 has 19 residues. This record belongs to a study of patients and donors after allogeneic stem cell transplantation. TCRdb called the RT-PCR reads again in MiXCR, with one record for every CDR3 protein. The sample has more than 850,000 distinct CDR3 sequences, about 20% seen once. The V call is TRBV4-1, the J call TRBJ2-6; TRBD1 agrees at 9 bases. Sequenced input: blood, either unsorted or a sorted T cell fraction (not recorded which). The receptor comes from a human donor who was either an allogeneic HSCT recipient or a stem cell or donor lymphocyte infusion donor (not recorded which). It is not recorded whose cells these are; they may come from a transplant donor. The CDR3: CASSQGQGRYISGANVLTF. CDR3 in DNA: TGCGCCAGCAGTCAAGGACAGGGGCGTTATATCTCTGGGGCCAACGTCCTGACTTTC.